This TCR beta chain was sequenced in a study of T cell responses to AZD1222 COVID-19 vaccine. Regarding the study as a whole: The donor cohort was predominantly white British with a female majority, and clonal diversity may have been underestimated.

Clones were read by immunoSEQ multiplex PCR, and TCRdb kept only the in-frame ones, dropping some. Found here are about 76,000 clones, roughly 88% of them singletons; the top ten hold roughly 10%. Note on this clone: Antigen specificity is unknown.

CDR1 and CDR2 (germline): MRHNA, SNTAGT. The CDR3 has 15 residues. V dropped 7 bases and J dropped 4 bases, with 16 bases sitting between them. The receptor was derived from an adult in good health. Sequenced material: peripheral blood, taken on day 0 of AZD1222 vaccination. The rearrangement uses TRBV6-4 and TRBJ2-2; D remains ambiguous. CDR3 bases: TGTGCCAGCAACATTGATAGGGAAGGCACCGGGGAGCTGTTTTTT. Protein sequence: CASNIDREGTGELFF.